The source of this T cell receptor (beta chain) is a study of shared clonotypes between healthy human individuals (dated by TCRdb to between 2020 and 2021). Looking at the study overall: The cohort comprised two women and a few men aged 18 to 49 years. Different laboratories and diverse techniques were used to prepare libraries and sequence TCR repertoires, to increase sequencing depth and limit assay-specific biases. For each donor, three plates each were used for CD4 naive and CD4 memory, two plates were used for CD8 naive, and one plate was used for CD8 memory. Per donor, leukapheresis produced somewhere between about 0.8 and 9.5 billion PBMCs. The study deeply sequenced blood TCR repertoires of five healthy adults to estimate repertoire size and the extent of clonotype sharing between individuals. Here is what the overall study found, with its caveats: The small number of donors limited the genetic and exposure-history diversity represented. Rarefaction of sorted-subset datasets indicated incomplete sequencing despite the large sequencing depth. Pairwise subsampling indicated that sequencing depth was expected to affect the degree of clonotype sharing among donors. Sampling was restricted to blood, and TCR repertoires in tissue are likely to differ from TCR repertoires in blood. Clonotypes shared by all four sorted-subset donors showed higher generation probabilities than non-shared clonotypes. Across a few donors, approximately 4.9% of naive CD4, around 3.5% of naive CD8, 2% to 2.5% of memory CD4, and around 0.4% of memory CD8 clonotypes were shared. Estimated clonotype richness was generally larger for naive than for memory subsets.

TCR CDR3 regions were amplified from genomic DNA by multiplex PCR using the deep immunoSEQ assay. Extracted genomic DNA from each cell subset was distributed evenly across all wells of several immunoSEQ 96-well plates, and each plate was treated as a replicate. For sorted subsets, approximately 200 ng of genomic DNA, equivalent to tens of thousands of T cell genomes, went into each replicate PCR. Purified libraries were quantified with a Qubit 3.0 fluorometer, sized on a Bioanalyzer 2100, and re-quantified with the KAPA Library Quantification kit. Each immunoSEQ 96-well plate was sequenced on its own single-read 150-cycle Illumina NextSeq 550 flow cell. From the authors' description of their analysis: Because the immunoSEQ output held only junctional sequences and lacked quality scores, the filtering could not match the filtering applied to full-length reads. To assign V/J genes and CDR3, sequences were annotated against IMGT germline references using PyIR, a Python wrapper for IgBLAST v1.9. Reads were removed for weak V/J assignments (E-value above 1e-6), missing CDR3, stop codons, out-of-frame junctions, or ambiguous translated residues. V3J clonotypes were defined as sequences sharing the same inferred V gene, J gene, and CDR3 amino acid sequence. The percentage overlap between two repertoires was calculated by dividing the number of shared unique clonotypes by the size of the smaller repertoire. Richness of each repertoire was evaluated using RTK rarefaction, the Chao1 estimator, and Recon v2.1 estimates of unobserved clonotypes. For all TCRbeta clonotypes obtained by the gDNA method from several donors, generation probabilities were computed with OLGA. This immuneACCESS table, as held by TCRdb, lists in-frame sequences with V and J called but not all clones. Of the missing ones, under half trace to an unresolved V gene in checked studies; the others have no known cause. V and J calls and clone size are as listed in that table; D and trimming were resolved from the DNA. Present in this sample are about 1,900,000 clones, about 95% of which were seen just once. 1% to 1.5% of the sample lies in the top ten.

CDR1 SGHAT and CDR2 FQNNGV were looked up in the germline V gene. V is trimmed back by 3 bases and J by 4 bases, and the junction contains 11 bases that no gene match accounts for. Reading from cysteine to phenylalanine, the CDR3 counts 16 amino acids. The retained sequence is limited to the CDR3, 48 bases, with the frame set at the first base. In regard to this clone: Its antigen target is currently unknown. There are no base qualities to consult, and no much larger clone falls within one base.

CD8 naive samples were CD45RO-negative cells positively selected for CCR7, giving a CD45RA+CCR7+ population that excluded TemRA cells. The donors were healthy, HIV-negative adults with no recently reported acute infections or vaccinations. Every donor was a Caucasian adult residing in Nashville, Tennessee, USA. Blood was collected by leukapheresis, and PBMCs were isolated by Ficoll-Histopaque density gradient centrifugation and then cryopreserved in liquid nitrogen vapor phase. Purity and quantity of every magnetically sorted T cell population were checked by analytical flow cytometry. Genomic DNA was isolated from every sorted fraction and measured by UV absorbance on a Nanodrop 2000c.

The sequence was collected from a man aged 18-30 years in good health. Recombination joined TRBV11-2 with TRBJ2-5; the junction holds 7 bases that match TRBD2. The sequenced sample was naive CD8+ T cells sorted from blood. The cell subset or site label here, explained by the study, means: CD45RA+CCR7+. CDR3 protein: CASSFLLGGKGETQYF. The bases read TGTGCCAGCAGCTTTTTATTGGGAGGGAAGGGAGAGACCCAGTACTTC.